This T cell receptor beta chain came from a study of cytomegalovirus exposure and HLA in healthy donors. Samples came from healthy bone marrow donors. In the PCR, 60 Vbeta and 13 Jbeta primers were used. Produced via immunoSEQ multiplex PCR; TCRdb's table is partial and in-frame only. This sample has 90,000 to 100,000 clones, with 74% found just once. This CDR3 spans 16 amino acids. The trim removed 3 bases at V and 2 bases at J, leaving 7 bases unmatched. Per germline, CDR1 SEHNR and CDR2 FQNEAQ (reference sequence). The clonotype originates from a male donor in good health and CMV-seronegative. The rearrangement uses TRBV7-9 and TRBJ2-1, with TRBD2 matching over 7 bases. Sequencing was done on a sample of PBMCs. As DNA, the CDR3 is TGTGCCAGCAGCTTCGGACTAGTCCTAACCTACAATGAGCAGTTCTTC. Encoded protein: CASSFGLVLTYNEQFF.